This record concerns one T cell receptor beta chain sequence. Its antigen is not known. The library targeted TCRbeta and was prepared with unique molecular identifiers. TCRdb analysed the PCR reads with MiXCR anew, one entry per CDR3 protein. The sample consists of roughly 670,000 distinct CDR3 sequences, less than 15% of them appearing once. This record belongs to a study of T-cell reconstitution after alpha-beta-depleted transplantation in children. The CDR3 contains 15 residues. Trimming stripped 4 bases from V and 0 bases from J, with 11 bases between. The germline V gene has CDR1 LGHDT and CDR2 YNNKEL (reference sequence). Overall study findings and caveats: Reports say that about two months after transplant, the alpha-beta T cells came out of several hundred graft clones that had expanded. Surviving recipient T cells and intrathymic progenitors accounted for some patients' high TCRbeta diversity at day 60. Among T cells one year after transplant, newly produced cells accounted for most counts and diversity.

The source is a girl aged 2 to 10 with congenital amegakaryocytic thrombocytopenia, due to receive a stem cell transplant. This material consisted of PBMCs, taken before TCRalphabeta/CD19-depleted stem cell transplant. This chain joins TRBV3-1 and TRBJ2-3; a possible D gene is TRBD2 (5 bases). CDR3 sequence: CASSRAGSSTDTQYF. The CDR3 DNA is TGTGCCAGCAGCCGGGCGGGTTCTAGCACAGATACGCAGTATTTT.